This T cell receptor beta chain stems from a study of CD8 T cells in ankylosing spondylitis. Overall study results and limits: A TCR beta motif of about 8 highly homologous variants appeared characteristic of ankylosing spondylitis blood. Clones tied to disease were said to be significantly enriched in matched ankylosing spondylitis synovial fluid.

CDR1 and CDR2 (germline): SGHTA, FQGNSA. The CDR3 has 14 residues. TCRdb analysed the 5' RACE reads with MiXCR anew, one entry per CDR3 protein. Here the sample spans 500,000 to 650,000 distinct CDR3 sequences, over 4% being singletons. Note on this clonotype: Its antigen is unknown. At one of its ends the junction is not consistent with the germline gene, which may arise from a read error.

This clonotype was sampled from a male donor with ankylosing spondylitis. Source material: blood, either unsorted or a sorted T cell fraction (not recorded which). The gene calls are TRBV7-2 and TRBJ1-6; D may be TRBD1 (6 bases). The CDR3 nucleotides read TGTGCCCGCAGCCTAGGGGGGGGTAATTCACCCCTCCACTTT. Amino acids: CARSLGGGNSPLHF. Filled out from reference TRBV7-2 and TRBJ1-6, the complete variable domain reads GAGVSQSPSNKVTEKGKDVELRCDPISGHTALYWYRQSLGQGLEFLIYFQGNSAPDKSGLPSDRFSAERTGGSVSTLTIQRTQQEDSAVYLCARSLGGGNSPLHFGNGTRLTVT.